The 32 T cell receptor beta chains below were found in one sample sequenced in a study of T-cell reconstitution after alpha-beta-depleted transplantation in children. The TCRbeta library incorporated unique molecular identifiers. TCRdb redid the calling of the PCR reads with MiXCR, one entry per CDR3 protein. Found here are about 360,000 distinct CDR3 sequences, about an eighth of them singletons; the top ten hold 3.5% to 4.5%. The specimen was PBMCs, collected from the stem cell graft. The receptors were gathered from a human donor who donated a stem cell graft to a child with Fanconi anemia.

The chain recombines TRBV12-3 or TRBV12-4 with TRBJ1-3, with D hard to call. The CDR3 runs to 15 residues. The V gene lost 4 bases and the J gene lost 0 bases, with 10 bases spanning the gap. CDR3 nucleotide sequence: TGTGCCAGCAGTTCCGGGATCCTCTCTGGAAACACCATATATTTT. This encodes CASSSGILSGNTIYF.

V usage is TRBV29-1 and J usage is TRBJ2-1; D not certain. The V gene lost 7 bases and the J gene lost 4 bases, with 14 bases spanning the gap. The germline gives CDR1 SQVTM, CDR2 ANQGSEA. The CDR3 is 13 residues long. CDR3 loop: CSARPPFYNEQFF. The CDR3 nucleotides are TGCAGCGCCCGCCCCCCATTTTACAATGAGCAGTTCTTC.

The J gene is TRBJ1-5, the V gene TRBV20-1, with a weak D call TRBD1 (6 bases). CDR1 is DFQATT, CDR2 SNEGSKA, per germline (reference sequence). This CDR3 contains 13 residues. The V end lost 5 bases, the J end lost 6 bases, and 14 bases lay between the germline ends. In DNA, the CDR3 is TGCAGTGCTGGTGGACAGTTCCGTCAGCCCCAGCATTTT. The encoded protein is CSAGGQFRQPQHF.

This clonotype was observed a handful of times. This chain joins TRBV5-1 and TRBJ2-5; D possibly corresponds to TRBD1 (6 bases). V was cut by 5 bases and J by 5 bases, with 16 bases left in between. Germline values: CDR1 SGHRS, CDR2 YFSETQ. The CDR3 totals 14 residues. CDR3: CASRRSTGSETQYF. CDR3 sequence (DNA): TGCGCCAGCAGACGTTCGACAGGATCCGAGACCCAGTACTTC.

The chain is built from TRBV5-1 and TRBJ2-1; possibly TRBD1 or TRBD2 for D (6 bases each). The CDR3 contains 11 residues. The germline V gene has CDR1 SGHRS and CDR2 YFSETQ. V was pared by 5 bases and J by 7 bases, with 7 bases between. CDR3 sequence: CASRGGNEQFF. CDR3 DNA: TGCGCCAGCAGAGGGGGGAATGAGCAGTTCTTC.

This clonotype was detected only a few times. The chain recombines TRBV28 with TRBJ2-7; D remains ambiguous. The CDR3 extends over 14 amino acids. CDR1 is MDHEN, CDR2 SYDVKM, per germline. Trimming removed 1 base from V and 2 bases from J, with 9 bases in between. Written as DNA, the CDR3 is TGTGCCAGCAGTTTATCGAGGTTCGCCTACGAGCAGTACGTC. Translating gives CASSLSRFAYEQYV.

In this sample, this clonotype turned up many times. The chain carries TRBV6-5 and TRBJ2-7, with D possibly being TRBD1 (5 bases). Germline CDR1 MNHEY, CDR2 SVGAGI. The CDR3 has 14 residues. Trimming cost V 3 bases and J 4 bases, with 13 bases left between them. CDR3 sequence reads: CASSYSGNRYEQYF. CDR3 nucleotide sequence: TGTGCCAGCAGTTATTCAGGGAATAGGTACGAGCAGTACTTC.

This clonotype was observed a few times. The V and J genes are TRBV10-3 and TRBJ1-1, with D possibly being TRBD1 (5 bases). The germline V gene has CDR1 ENHRY and CDR2 SYGVKD. Trimming took off 6 bases at V and 3 bases at J, with 20 bases between the two ends. CDR3 length: 16 amino acids. CDR3 bases: TGTGCCATCAGGGGTTCTGGCTTTGACAGAGACACTGAAGCTTTCTTT. Protein sequence: CAIRGSGFDRDTEAFF.

The chain is built from TRBV3-1 and TRBJ1-1; D gene ambiguous. Trimming removed 3 bases from V and 7 bases from J, with 12 bases in between. The germline CDR1 and CDR2 sequences are LGHDT and YNNKEL (reference sequence). The CDR3 contains 13 residues. The CDR3 reads CASSHSSPLEAFF. The CDR3 DNA sequence: TGTGCCAGCAGCCATTCATCCCCGCTTGAAGCTTTCTTT.

This clonotype turned up a few times. The chain has TRBV4-3 and TRBJ2-3; the match to TRBD1 covers 9 bases. The CDR3 extends over 16 amino acids. V shed 3 bases and J 4 bases; nucleotides not matched to a gene: 8. Germline assignment: CDR1 LGHNA and CDR2 YSLEER. CDR3 residues: CASSQLKDRGADTQYF. The CDR3 nucleotides read TGCGCCAGCAGCCAGCTCAAGGACAGGGGAGCAGATACGCAGTATTTT.

CDR3 loop: CASSTGHRNQPQHF. The CDR3 DNA reads as TGTGCCAGCAGCACGGGACACCGCAATCAGCCCCAGCATTTT. V and J are TRBV12-3 or TRBV12-4 and TRBJ1-5; D possibly corresponds to TRBD1 (6 bases). With 6 bases removed from V and 2 bases from J, the gap between germline ends came to 11 bases. CDR3 length equals 14 residues.

V usage is TRBV7-9 and J usage is TRBJ1-6; D is possibly TRBD1 (5 bases). The CDR3 extends over 14 amino acids. Germline V lookup: CDR1 SEHNR, CDR2 FQNEAQ (reference sequence). Trimming stripped 0 bases from V and 9 bases from J, with 9 bases between. The CDR3 is CASSLALTGSPLHF. The CDR3 DNA reads as TGTGCCAGCAGCTTAGCGCTAACAGGTTCACCCCTCCACTTT.

The V call is TRBV5-1, the J call TRBJ2-1; 8 positions match TRBD2. The CDR3 is 15 residues long. V trimming: 0 bases; J trimming: 8 bases; junction bases outside the gene matches: 7. Germline loops: CDR1 SGHRS, CDR2 YFSETQ. CDR3 region: CASSLDGTSSDEQFF. In nucleotides, the CDR3 is TGCGCCAGCAGCTTGGACGGGACTAGTTCGGATGAGCAGTTCTTC.

This clonotype was counted between two and nine times. The chain carries TRBV4-3 and TRBJ1-1, with 7 positions matching TRBD1. Germline V gene lookup returns CDR1 LGHNA and CDR2 YSLEER. CDR3 length equals 14 residues. Losses at the gene ends were 3 bases for V and 10 bases for J; bases not matched to a gene: 11. DNA of the CDR3: TGCGCCAGCAGCCACCGGACAGGACTTGCTTCAGCTTTCTTT. It is translated as CASSHRTGLASAFF.

The chain recombines TRBV7-9 with TRBJ2-3, with 8 positions matching TRBD2. The CDR3 sequence is 15 residues long. Germline V gene sequence: CDR1 SEHNR, CDR2 FQNEAQ (reference sequence). J gave up 3 bases and V 6 bases, and 8 bases lay outside the gene matches. CDR3 protein: CASRPPGGRTDTQYF. In DNA, the CDR3 is TGTGCCAGCAGACCCCCGGGGGGGCGGACAGATACGCAGTATTTT.

This clonotype was recorded once. The chain links TRBV6-1 to TRBJ2-1; 7 bases align to TRBD1. V was clipped by 4 bases and J by 10 bases; unmatched bases: 7. This CDR3 has 13 amino acids. Germline V gene sequence: CDR1 MNHNS, CDR2 SASEGT. In DNA, the CDR3 is TGTGCCAGCAGTGCAACAGGGGTAGGCGAGCAGTTCTTC. It translates to CASSATGVGEQFF.

This clonotype was counted only a few times. The V gene is TRBV9, the J gene TRBJ2-2; D remains unclear. Germline loops: CDR1 SGDLS, CDR2 YYNGEE. With 4 bases removed from V and 6 bases from J, the gap between germline ends came to 13 bases. The CDR3 runs 14 residues. The CDR3 DNA is TGTGCCAGCAGCCCTAGGGTGGGTCCCGGGGAGCTGTTTTTT. It translates to CASSPRVGPGELFF. Variable domain in full (rest from reference TRBV9 and TRBJ2-2): DSGVTQTPKHLITATGQRVTLRCSPRSGDLSVYWYQQSLDQGLQFLIQYYNGEERAKGNILERFSAQQFPDLHSELNLSSLELGDSALYFCASSPRVGPGELFFGEGSRLTVL.

This clonotype was observed a handful of times. The V call is TRBV5-1, the J call TRBJ2-7, with a possible D match to TRBD2 (6 bases). The CDR3 is made up of 16 amino acids. CDR1 SGHRS and CDR2 YFSETQ come from the germline V gene. V lost 0 bases and J lost 2, with 15 bases in between. CDR3 DNA: TGCGCCAGCAGCTTGGAGGCGGGGTCTCCCCCCTACGAGCAGTACTTC. Its translation is CASSLEAGSPPYEQYF. The whole variable domain, remainder taken from reference TRBV5-1 and TRBJ2-7, is KAGVTQTPRYLIKTRGQQVTLSCSPISGHRSVSWYQQTPGQGLQFLFEYFSETQRNKGNFPGRFSGRQFSNSRSEMNVSTLELGDSALYLCASSLEAGSPPYEQYFGPGTRLTVT.

The CDR3, as DNA: TGTGCCAGCAGAACGACTAGCGGAAGGCAGTACGTC. Its translation is CASRTTSGRQYV. The chain has TRBV6-2 or TRBV6-3 and TRBJ2-7; TRBD2 aligns across 9 bases. The CDR3 extends over 12 amino acids. Germline CDR1 MNHEY, CDR2 SVGEGT. V gave up 6 bases and J gave up 9 bases; unmatched junction bases: 6.

This clonotype was counted between two and nine times. The rearrangement joins TRBV3-1 to TRBJ1-6, with 7 bases lining up with TRBD1. Germline CDR1 LGHDT, CDR2 YNNKEL (reference sequence). CDR3 length equals 16 residues. Trimming took 0 bases from V and 10 from J; bases not matched to a gene: 9. The CDR3 bases are TGTGCCAGCAGCCAAGATGGACAGGTCTCCGCCTCACCCCTCCACTTT. Encoded protein: CASSQDGQVSASPLHF.

This clonotype showed up just a few times. Germline is not matched at one junction end, which may reflect a read error. V usage is TRBV20-1 and J usage is TRBJ2-1; D is perhaps TRBD1 (7 bases). The CDR3 spans 14 residues. Per the germline V gene, CDR1 is DFQATT and CDR2 is SNEGSKA (reference sequence). Written as DNA, the CDR3 is TGCAGTGCTAGAGAGGGCAGGGGGGACAATGATCAGTTCTTC. Its translation: CSAREGRGDNDQFF.

The gene calls are TRBV5-5 and TRBJ1-4, with D maybe TRBD1 (6 bases). V lost 1 base and J 4 bases, leaving 11 bases between the germline ends. This CDR3 has 15 amino acids. In germline, CDR1 is SGHKS, CDR2 YYEKEE (reference sequence). The CDR3 DNA sequence: TGTGCCAGCAGCTTGTTGGGACAACTTAATGAAAAACTGTTTTTT. As protein: CASSLLGQLNEKLFF.

In DNA, the CDR3 is TGCGCCAGCAGCCCCGGAGGGCCCGCTGACAGGGGCATCTATGGCTACACCTTC. Protein: CASSPGGPADRGIYGYTF. This chain connects TRBV5-1 to TRBJ1-2; 8 bases match TRBD1. The germline V gene has CDR1 SGHRS and CDR2 YFSETQ. The CDR3 totals 18 residues. J was trimmed by 4 bases and V by 4 bases; bases with no gene match: 18.

The chain links TRBV9 to TRBJ1-1; D gene ambiguous. Trimming removed 3 bases at V and 4 bases at J, with 10 bases between. Germline V gene data show CDR1 as SGDLS and CDR2 as YYNGEE. CDR3 length: 13 residues. CDR3 bases: TGTGCCAGCAGCGCTCTAGGGAGCACTGAAGCTTTCTTT. This translates into CASSALGSTEAFF. The full variable domain, with the rest looked up from reference TRBV9 and TRBJ1-1, is DSGVTQTPKHLITATGQRVTLRCSPRSGDLSVYWYQQSLDQGLQFLIQYYNGEERAKGNILERFSAQQFPDLHSELNLSSLELGDSALYFCASSALGSTEAFFGQGTRLTVV.

This chain uses TRBV5-1 with TRBJ2-3, with 11 bases matching TRBD1. Trimming removed 5 bases from V and 9 bases from J; junction bases left unmatched: 11. The germline V gene encodes CDR1 SGHRS and CDR2 YFSETQ. The CDR3 extends over 15 amino acids. The CDR3 DNA sequence: TGCGCCAGCAGGGCTTCGACCGGGACAGGGGGAACGCAGTATTTT. This codes for CASRASTGTGGTQYF. Complete variable domain (other parts from reference TRBV5-1 and TRBJ2-3): KAGVTQTPRYLIKTRGQQVTLSCSPISGHRSVSWYQQTPGQGLQFLFEYFSETQRNKGNFPGRFSGRQFSNSRSEMNVSTLELGDSALYLCASRASTGTGGTQYFGPGTRLTVL.

This clonotype appeared a few times. The chain is built from TRBV5-6 and TRBJ1-5; maybe TRBD1 (6 bases). The CDR3 sequence is 14 residues long. In germline, CDR1 is SGHDT, CDR2 YYEEEE. Trimming left V 4 bases short and J 5 bases short, with 13 bases between. The CDR3 DNA is TGTGCCAGCAGCCTCAGGGGTTCGGATCAGCCCCAGCATTTT. This translates into CASSLRGSDQPQHF. Complete variable domain (other parts from reference TRBV5-6 and TRBJ1-5): DAGVTQSPTHLIKTRGQQVTLRCSPKSGHDTVSWYQQALGQGPQFIFQYYEEEERQRGNFPDRFSGHQFPNYSSELNVNALLLGDSALYLCASSLRGSDQPQHFGDGTRLSIL.

The chain links TRBV30 to TRBJ1-2; TRBD1 matches at 8 bases. This CDR3 spans 13 amino acids. Germline V CDR1 and CDR2: GTSNPN, SVGIG (reference sequence). Trimming cost V 6 bases and J 4 bases; bases outside gene matches: 7. CDR3 sequence: CACRDRRGYGYTF. CDR3 sequence (DNA): TGTGCCTGTCGGGACAGGAGAGGCTATGGCTACACCTTC.

This clonotype was observed a few times. The chain employs TRBV25-1 and TRBJ2-7, with 8 bases that match TRBD1. The V gene's germline CDR1 is MGHDK and CDR2 SYGVNS. V trimming: 5 bases; J trimming: 4 bases; junction bases outside the gene matches: 1. The CDR3 covers 12 residues. CDR3 residues: CASSWTGYEQYF. DNA for the CDR3: TGTGCCAGCAGTTGGACAGGGTACGAGCAGTACTTC.

This clonotype was observed many times. The rearrangement joins TRBV10-3 to TRBJ2-7; the match to TRBD1 covers 8 bases. CDR1 and CDR2 (germline): ENHRY, SYGVKD. After removal of 0 bases from V and 1 base from J, the junction contained 5 bases not matched to a gene. CDR3 size: 16 residues. CDR3: CAISESIDRGSYEQYV. Here the CDR3 DNA reads TGTGCCATCAGTGAGTCCATAGACAGGGGTTCCTACGAGCAGTACGTC.

This clonotype has only a few counts. The V call is TRBV5-1, the J call TRBJ1-1, with D uncertain. The CDR3 contains 14 residues. Germline V CDR1 and CDR2: SGHRS, YFSETQ. Trimming removed 4 bases at V and 0 bases at J, with 10 bases between. CDR3 amino acids: CASSPGPVNTEAFF. Here the CDR3 DNA reads TGCGCCAGCAGCCCCGGCCCGGTGAACACTGAAGCTTTCTTT.

This clonotype was seen only a few times. CDR3 protein: CSAGTTGQGDTIYF. In nucleotides, the CDR3 is TGCAGTGCTGGAACCACTGGACAGGGAGACACCATATATTTT. The chain uses TRBV20-1 and TRBJ1-3, with 8 bases fitting TRBD1. The CDR3 runs to 14 residues. Germline loops: CDR1 DFQATT, CDR2 SNEGSKA (reference sequence). J gave up 8 bases and V 5 bases, and 11 bases lay outside the gene matches.

This clonotype has at least ten counts. V is TRBV6-1 and J is TRBJ2-3; 11 bases line up with TRBD2. The germline gives CDR1 MNHNS, CDR2 SASEGT. This CDR3 comprises 15 residues. Trimming took 4 bases from V and 6 from J; bases not matched to a gene: 6. The CDR3 is CASSAIAGGADTQYF. DNA for the CDR3: TGTGCCAGCAGTGCGATAGCGGGGGGGGCCGATACGCAGTATTTT.